This paragraph covers one T cell receptor (beta chain) sequence. What it binds is not known. The authors extracted RNA and reverse transcribed it into cDNA as the sequencing template. Sequencing used immunoSEQ multiplex PCR; TCRdb keeps in-frame clones, though not all of them. Of over 90,000 clones listed, around 86% are singletons. Treatment: oral pan-JAK inhibitor, 5-10 mg twice daily. Peripheral blood, together with lesional scalp punch biopsies, was collected from alopecia areata patients. The data stem from a study of CD8+ T cells in alopecia areata. Study-level information: Affected scalp percentage gauged treated patients' severity. Findings and caveats of the study: Tofacitinib significantly reduced both scalp clonality and expanded CD8+ clones among the top 100. The study found higher clonality in lesional than normal scalp, especially in alopecia totalis/universalis.

The V and J ends lost 0 bases and 1 base respectively, with 12 bases between them. Germline CDR1 MNHEY, CDR2 SMNVEV (reference sequence). The CDR3 covers 16 residues. The chain joins TRBV27 to TRBJ1-1; no firm D call. This TCR was sampled from a human donor with alopecia areata. The starting material was CD8+ T cells sorted from blood, obtained around week 30, from a patient treated with tofacitinib. The CDR3 protein is CASSLSGKGWNTEAFF. The DNA for the CDR3 is TGTGCCAGCAGTTTATCGGGGAAGGGCTGGAACACTGAAGCTTTCTTT.